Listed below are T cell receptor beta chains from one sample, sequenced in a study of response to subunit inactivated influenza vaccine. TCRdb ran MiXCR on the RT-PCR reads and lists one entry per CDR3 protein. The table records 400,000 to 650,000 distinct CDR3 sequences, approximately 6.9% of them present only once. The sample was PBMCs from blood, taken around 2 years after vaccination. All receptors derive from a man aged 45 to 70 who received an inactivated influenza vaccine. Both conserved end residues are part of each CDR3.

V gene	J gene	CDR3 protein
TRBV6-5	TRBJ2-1	CASSYPPVERRGNNEQFF
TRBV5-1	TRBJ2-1	CASSLVTFDEQFF
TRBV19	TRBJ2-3	CASSILGRSSTDTQYF
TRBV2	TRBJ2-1	CASSALLGQGSDEQFF
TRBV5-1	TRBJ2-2	CASSSRTGGHTGELFF
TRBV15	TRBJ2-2	CATSPTSSVGELFF
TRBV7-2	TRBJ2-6	CASSVQGAGANVLTF
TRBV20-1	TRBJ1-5	CSAGRRSNQPQHF
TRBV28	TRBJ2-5	CASSLTSGGGRETQYF
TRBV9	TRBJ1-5	CASSVGAGASNQPQHF
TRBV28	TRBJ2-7	CASSLRSRTGGYEQYF
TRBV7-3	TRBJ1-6	CASSPQGGNNSPLHF
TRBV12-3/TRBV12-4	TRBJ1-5	CASSPQSPNQPQHF
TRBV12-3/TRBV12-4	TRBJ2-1	CASRRDRDNEQFF
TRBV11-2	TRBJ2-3	CASSLGQFTDTQYF
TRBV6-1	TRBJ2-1	CASSVRGRSGNEQFF
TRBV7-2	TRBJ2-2	CASSPTSGVGTGELFF
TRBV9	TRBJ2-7	CASSPTGQGDYEQYF
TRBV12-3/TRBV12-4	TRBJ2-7	CASSTQDGGPTYEQYF
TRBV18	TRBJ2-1	CASSPPSVNEQFF
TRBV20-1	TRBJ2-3	CSASPTSGVSTDTQYF
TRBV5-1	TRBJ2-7	CASSLNGGNEQYF
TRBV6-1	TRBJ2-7	CASRPTGRSYEQYF
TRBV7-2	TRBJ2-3	CASSLRNTQYF
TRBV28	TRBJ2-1	CASSRTGSSYNEQFF
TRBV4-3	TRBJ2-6	CASSQGYKGSGANVLTF
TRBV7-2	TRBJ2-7	CASSLAGDYEQYF
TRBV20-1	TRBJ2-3	CSASPGLATETDTQYF
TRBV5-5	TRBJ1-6	CASSLPGIYNSPLHF
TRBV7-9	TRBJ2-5	CASSFRTGRQETQYF
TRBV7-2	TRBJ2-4	CASSSDRGVSKNIQYF
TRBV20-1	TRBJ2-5	CSATGTTSGGAGETQYF
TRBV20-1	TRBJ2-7	CSARDRGFYEQYF
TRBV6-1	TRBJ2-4	CASSDRDPRPHNIQYF
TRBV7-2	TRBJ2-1	CASSIRRGTYNEQFF
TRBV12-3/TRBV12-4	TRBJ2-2	CASSRPPDRGGTGELFF
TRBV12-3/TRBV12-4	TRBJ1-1	CASSFTDTEAFF
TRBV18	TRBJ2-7	CASSPSGRAHEQYF
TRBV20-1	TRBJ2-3	CSANPSDRGGTDTQYF
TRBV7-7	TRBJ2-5	CASSLESVETQYF
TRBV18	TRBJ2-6	CASSSVSGANVLTF
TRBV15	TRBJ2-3	CATSRDYGGEYTQYF
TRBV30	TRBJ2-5	CAWREKQGARQTQYF